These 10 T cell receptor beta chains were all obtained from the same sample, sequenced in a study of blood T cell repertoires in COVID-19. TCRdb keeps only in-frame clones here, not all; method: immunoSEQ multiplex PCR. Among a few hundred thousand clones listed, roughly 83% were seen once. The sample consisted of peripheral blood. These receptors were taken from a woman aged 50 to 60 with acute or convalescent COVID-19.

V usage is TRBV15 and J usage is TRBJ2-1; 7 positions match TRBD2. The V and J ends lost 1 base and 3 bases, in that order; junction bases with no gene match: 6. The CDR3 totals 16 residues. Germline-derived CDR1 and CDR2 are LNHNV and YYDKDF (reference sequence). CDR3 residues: CATSRAGRGIYNEQFF. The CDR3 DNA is TGTGCCACCAGCAGAGCTGGGCGGGGGATCTACAATGAGCAGTTCTTC.

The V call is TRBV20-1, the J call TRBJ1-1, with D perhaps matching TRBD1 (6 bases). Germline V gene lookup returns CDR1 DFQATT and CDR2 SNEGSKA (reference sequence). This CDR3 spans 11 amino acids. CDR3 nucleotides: TGCATCCCAGTACGGGGGGCCGAAGCTTTCTTT. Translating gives CIPVRGAEAFF.

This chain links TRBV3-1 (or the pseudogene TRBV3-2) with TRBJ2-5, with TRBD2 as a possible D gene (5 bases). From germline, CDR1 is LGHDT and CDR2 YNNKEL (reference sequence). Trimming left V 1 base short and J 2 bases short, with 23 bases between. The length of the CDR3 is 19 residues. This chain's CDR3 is CASSQVIGGSQSAQETQYF. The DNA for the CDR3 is TGTGCCAGCAGCCAAGTAATCGGAGGATCACAATCGGCTCAAGAGACCCAGTACTTC.

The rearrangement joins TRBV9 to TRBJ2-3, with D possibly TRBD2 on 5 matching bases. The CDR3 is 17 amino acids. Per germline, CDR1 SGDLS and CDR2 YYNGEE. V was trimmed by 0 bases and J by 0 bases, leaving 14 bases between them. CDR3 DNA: TGTGCCAGCAGCGTAGGGCTTCTCGGCGGGAGCACAGATACGCAGTATTTT. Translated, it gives CASSVGLLGGSTDTQYF.

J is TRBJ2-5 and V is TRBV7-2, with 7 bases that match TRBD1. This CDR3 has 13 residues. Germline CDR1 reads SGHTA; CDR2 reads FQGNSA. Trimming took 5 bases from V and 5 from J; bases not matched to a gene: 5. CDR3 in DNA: TGTGCCAGCAGCGACAGGGACGTTGAGACCCAGTACTTC. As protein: CASSDRDVETQYF.

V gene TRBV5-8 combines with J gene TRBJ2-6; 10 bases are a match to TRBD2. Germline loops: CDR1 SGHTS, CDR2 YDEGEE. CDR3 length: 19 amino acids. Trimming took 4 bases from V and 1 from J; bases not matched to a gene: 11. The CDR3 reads CASSGRRLAGLSGANVLTF. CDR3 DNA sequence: TGTGCCAGCAGCGGCCGGAGACTAGCGGGCTTATCTGGGGCCAACGTCCTGACTTTC.

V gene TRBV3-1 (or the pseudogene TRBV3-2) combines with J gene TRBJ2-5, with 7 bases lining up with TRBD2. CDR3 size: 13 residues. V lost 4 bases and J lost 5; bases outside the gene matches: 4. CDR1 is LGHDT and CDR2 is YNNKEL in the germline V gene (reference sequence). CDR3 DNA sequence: TGTGCCAGCAGCCTCGGACTAGTTGAGACCCAGTACTTC. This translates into CASSLGLVETQYF.

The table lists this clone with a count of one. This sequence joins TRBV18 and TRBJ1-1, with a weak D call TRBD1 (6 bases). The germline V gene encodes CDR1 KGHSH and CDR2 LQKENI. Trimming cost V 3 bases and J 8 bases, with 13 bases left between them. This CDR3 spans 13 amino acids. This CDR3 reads CASSPGDRNEAFF. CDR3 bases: TGTGCCAGCTCACCCGGTGACAGGAACGAAGCTTTCTTT.

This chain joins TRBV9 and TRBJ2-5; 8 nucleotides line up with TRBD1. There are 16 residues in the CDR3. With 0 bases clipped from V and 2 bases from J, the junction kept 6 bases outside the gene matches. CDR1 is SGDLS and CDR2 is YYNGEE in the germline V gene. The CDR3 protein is CASSVGDRGLQETQYF. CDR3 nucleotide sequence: TGTGCCAGCAGCGTAGGAGACAGGGGATTACAAGAGACCCAGTACTTC.

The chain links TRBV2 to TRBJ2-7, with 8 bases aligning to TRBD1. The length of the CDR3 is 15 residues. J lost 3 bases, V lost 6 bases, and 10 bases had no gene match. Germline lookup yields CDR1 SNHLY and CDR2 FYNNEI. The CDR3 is CASRHSEDRDYEQYF. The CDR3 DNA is TGTGCCAGCAGACACAGCGAGGACAGGGACTACGAGCAGTACTTC.